This T cell receptor (beta chain) stems from a study of blood T cells in healthy people across ages. A sample-barcoded 5' primer and a J-beta primer mix were used in a second PCR of about 7 to 11 cycles. TCRdb analysed the 5' RACE reads with MiXCR anew, one entry per CDR3 protein. The table lists under 850,000 distinct CDR3 sequences, under 40% of them singletons. V was clipped by 4 bases and J by 4 bases, with 13 bases between them. From germline, CDR1 is SGHDN and CDR2 FVKESK. The CDR3 totals 14 residues. The chain links TRBV14 to TRBJ1-1; possible D gene TRBD1, 5 bases. Sequencing input: blood. The receptor's source is a man aged 18 to 29 in good health. The CDR3: CASSRSGTGTEAFF. The CDR3 DNA follows: TGTGCCAGCAGCCGTAGCGGGACGGGCACTGAAGCTTTCTTT.